These 31 T cell receptor beta chains originate from one sample sequenced in a study of blood T cell repertoires in COVID-19. Produced via immunoSEQ multiplex PCR; TCRdb's table is partial and in-frame only. The sample comprises under 200,000 clones, 75% to 90% of which are singletons, and 2.5% to 3.5% rests with the top ten. The source material was peripheral blood. The receptors shown here come from an older woman with acute or convalescent COVID-19.

This clone appeared a few times. The chain is built from TRBV6-5 and TRBJ1-1; TRBD1 agrees at 8 bases. The J segment lost 8 bases and the V segment lost 2 bases, leaving 1 base of the junction unmatched. The CDR3 is 12 amino acids. Germline V lookup: CDR1 MNHEY, CDR2 SVGAGI. The CDR3 loop is CASSYRDREAFF. As DNA, the CDR3 is TGTGCCAGCAGTTACAGGGACAGGGAAGCTTTCTTT.

The chain links TRBV6-5 to TRBJ1-2; D is perhaps TRBD1 (6 bases). This CDR3 is built from 15 residues. Germline V gene data show CDR1 as MNHEY and CDR2 as SVGAGI. V lost 7 bases to trimming and J lost 7 bases, with 22 bases between them. The CDR3 spells CASTLAGTPPGGYTF. The CDR3 bases are TGTGCCAGCACCCTAGCCGGGACACCCCCGGGTGGCTACACCTTC.

The J gene is TRBJ2-3, the V gene TRBV11-2, with D unclear. The germline V gene has CDR1 SGHAT and CDR2 FQNNGV. V gave up 4 bases and J gave up 4 bases, with 12 bases separating them. CDR3 length: 14 residues. The CDR3 sequence is CASSSSRQPDTQYF. The DNA of the CDR3 is TGTGCCAGCAGCTCCTCCAGGCAACCAGATACGCAGTATTTT.

In this sample, this clone turned up a few times. The V call is TRBV30, the J call TRBJ2-5, with 12 bases lining up with TRBD1. CDR1 is GTSNPN and CDR2 is SVGIG in the germline V gene (reference sequence). Trimming cost V 4 bases and J 7 bases; bases outside gene matches: 10. The CDR3 sequence is 15 residues long. Here the CDR3 DNA reads TGTGCCTGGACCTCGGGACAGGGGGCAGGAGGGACCCAGTACTTC. Its translation: CAWTSGQGAGGTQYF.

The chain recombines TRBV12-1 with TRBJ2-1; TRBD1 reflects the table's D call only, with no check against the DNA. TRBV12-1 is a pseudogene segment. This CDR3 has 16 amino acids. The CDR3: CASSSFRQRPYNEQFF. CDR3 in DNA: TGTGCCAGCAGCTCCTTTAGACAGCGTCCTTACAATGAGCAGTTCTTC.

This chain uses TRBV7-8 with TRBJ2-3; unclear D gene. V dropped 5 bases and J dropped 5 bases, with 8 bases sitting between them. The CDR3 totals 12 residues. Germline V gene sequence: CDR1 SGHVS, CDR2 FQNEAQ. The CDR3 bases are TGTGCCAGCAGCCGGTCGGGAGATACGCAGTATTTT. Protein product: CASSRSGDTQYF.

The rearrangement uses TRBV6-2 or TRBV6-3 and TRBJ2-7; 7 nucleotides align to TRBD1. Trimming cost V 2 bases and J 1 base; bases outside gene matches: 2. The germline gives CDR1 MNHEY, CDR2 SVGEGT. The length of the CDR3 is 14 residues. DNA for the CDR3: TGTGCCAGCAGTTACCCGACAGGGTCCTACGAGCAGTACTTC. It specifies CASSYPTGSYEQYF.

This chain links TRBV6-5 with TRBJ1-6; 7 bases agree with TRBD1. Germline lookup yields CDR1 MNHEY and CDR2 SVGAGI. The CDR3 totals 15 residues. V was pared by 6 bases and J by 0 bases, with 2 bases of the junction left unmatched. CDR3 in amino acids: CASRRTGSYNSPLHF. The CDR3 nucleotides read TGTGCCAGCAGACGGACAGGCTCCTATAATTCACCCCTCCACTTT.

V gene TRBV3-1 (or the pseudogene TRBV3-2) combines with J gene TRBJ1-1; unclear D gene. With 2 bases removed from V and 6 bases from J, the gap between germline ends came to 13 bases. Germline lookup yields CDR1 LGHDT and CDR2 YNNKEL (reference sequence). The CDR3 has 14 residues. The CDR3 DNA is TGTGCCAGCAGCCAATCCCCGGGGAGGGCTGAAGCTTTCTTT. Encoded protein: CASSQSPGRAEAFF.

The table lists this clone with many counts. This chain links TRBV7-2 with TRBJ2-2; 7 bases agree with TRBD2. The CDR3 consists of 14 residues. Germline loops: CDR1 SGHTA, CDR2 FQGNSA. With 4 bases clipped from V and 2 bases from J, the junction kept 1 base outside the gene matches. The CDR3 DNA reads TGTGCCAGCAGCTCTAGCGGAAACACCGGGGAGCTGTTTTTT. Its translation is CASSSSGNTGELFF.

The chain employs TRBV5-1 and TRBJ1-4; TRBD1 matches 7 bases. J lost 4 bases, V lost 2 bases, and 8 bases had no gene match. The CDR3 is 16 amino acids. Per the germline V gene, CDR1 is SGHRS and CDR2 is YFSETQ. As DNA, the CDR3 is TGCGCCAGCAGCTTTGGCGTCGGACAGGTTAATGAAAAACTGTTTTTT. Amino acid sequence: CASSFGVGQVNEKLFF.

Here the CDR3 reads CATSVTDYGYTF. The CDR3 DNA is TGTGCCACCAGTGTCACAGATTATGGCTACACCTTC. The chain couples TRBV24-1 to TRBJ1-2, with unresolved D. Trimming took off 5 bases at V and 5 bases at J, with 8 bases between the two ends. Germline CDR1 is KGHDR and CDR2 is SFDVKD. The CDR3 runs to 12 residues.

The chain recombines TRBV6-1 with TRBJ1-3, with D possibly TRBD1 on 6 matching bases. The germline V and J ends were trimmed by 2 bases and 0 bases, with 11 bases remaining between them. In germline, CDR1 is MNHNS, CDR2 SASEGT. The CDR3 length is 16 residues. The CDR3: CASSETWDISGNTIYF. The DNA for the CDR3 is TGTGCCAGCAGTGAAACGTGGGACATCTCTGGAAACACCATATATTTT.

V gene TRBV7-9 combines with J gene TRBJ2-2, with TRBD1 matching over 7 bases. The CDR3 sequence is 13 residues long. CDR1 and CDR2 (germline): SEHNR, FQNEAQ (reference sequence). With 5 bases clipped from V and 5 bases from J, the junction kept 2 bases outside the gene matches. For the CDR3, the DNA is TGTGCCAGCAGCCGACAGGGAACCGGGGAGCTGTTTTTT. It specifies CASSRQGTGELFF.

The chain is built from TRBV7-9 and TRBJ1-6; D call uncertain. The V gene lost 5 bases and the J gene lost 11 bases, with 10 bases spanning the gap. This CDR3 contains 12 residues. Germline loops: CDR1 SEHNR, CDR2 FQNEAQ (reference sequence). The CDR3 coding sequence is TGTGCCAGCAGCCAAGAGGCCGCACCCCTCCACTTT. It is translated as CASSQEAAPLHF.

The chain combines TRBV7-9 with TRBJ2-1; 9 nucleotides agree with TRBD2. CDR1 and CDR2 (germline): SEHNR, FQNEAQ (reference sequence). V lost 3 bases and J lost 5; bases outside the gene matches: 11. The CDR3 is made up of 17 amino acids. CDR3 residues: CASSFFLGLAGNNEQFF. The CDR3 nucleotides read TGTGCCAGCAGCTTTTTCCTAGGGCTAGCGGGGAACAATGAGCAGTTCTTC.

The chain couples TRBV7-2 to TRBJ1-5, with a possible D match to TRBD1 (6 bases). The germline CDR1 and CDR2 sequences are SGHTA and FQGNSA. V was pared by 5 bases and J by 5 bases, with 22 bases between. The CDR3 has 17 residues. CDR3 in amino acids: CASSQNPRGGTYQPQHF. CDR3 nucleotides: TGTGCCAGCAGCCAAAATCCCAGAGGGGGTACCTATCAGCCCCAGCATTTT.

Only a few counts were recorded for this clone. The chain is built from TRBV24-1 and TRBJ1-2; maybe TRBD1 (5 bases). This CDR3 spans 16 amino acids. Germline V gene data show CDR1 as KGHDR and CDR2 as SFDVKD. V was cut by 7 bases and J by 6 bases, with 23 bases left in between. DNA of the CDR3: TGTGCCACCAGCCGAGAAGGGACGGAGCGGGTAGATGGCTACACCTTC. The encoded protein is CATSREGTERVDGYTF.

The chain uses TRBV12-3 or TRBV12-4 and TRBJ2-7; no reliable D call. The CDR3 length is 13 residues. V lost 5 bases and J 2 bases, leaving 10 bases between the germline ends. The CDR3 region has the DNA TGTGCCAGCAGTAAAAGAGCTACCTACGAGCAGTACTTC. Translation: CASSKRATYEQYF.

The J gene is TRBJ2-5, the V gene TRBV19, with D perhaps TRBD1 (5 bases). The CDR3 is 16 residues long. CDR1 is LNHDA, CDR2 SQIVND, per germline (reference sequence). V lost 3 bases and J 1 base, leaving 15 bases between the germline ends. This CDR3 is CASSIQSRQFQETQYF. The CDR3, as DNA: TGTGCCAGTAGTATCCAAAGTCGACAGTTCCAAGAGACCCAGTACTTC.

The gene calls are TRBV12-3 or TRBV12-4 and TRBJ2-2, with D tentatively TRBD2 (5 bases). This CDR3 is 12 amino acids long. Trimming left V 5 bases short and J 8 bases short, with 9 bases between. This chain's CDR3 is CASSQGSGELFF. In DNA form, the CDR3 reads TGTGCCAGCAGTCAAGGGAGTGGGGAGCTGTTTTTT.

The chain carries TRBV19 and TRBJ2-5; TRBD2 agrees at 12 bases. The CDR3 is 15 amino acids. V was clipped by 5 bases and J by 6 bases; unmatched bases: 7. Germline V lookup: CDR1 LNHDA, CDR2 SQIVND (reference sequence). In DNA form, the CDR3 reads TGTGCCAGTAGTTCCGGGACTAGCGGGTCTCAGACCCAGTACTTC. Translated, it gives CASSSGTSGSQTQYF.

This clone occurred a few times. The chain couples TRBV14 to TRBJ1-1, with 8 bases matching TRBD1. Per germline, CDR1 SGHDN and CDR2 FVKESK. V lost 4 bases and J lost 0; bases outside the gene matches: 4. The CDR3 has 15 amino acids. CDR3 residues: CASSLPGGMNTEAFF. In nucleotides, the CDR3 is TGTGCCAGCAGCCTCCCAGGGGGCATGAACACTGAAGCTTTCTTT.

J is TRBJ1-1 and V is TRBV7-9; 9 bases agree with TRBD1. The CDR3 extends over 16 amino acids. J was trimmed by 0 bases and V by 2 bases; bases with no gene match: 4. Germline V gene sequence: CDR1 SEHNR, CDR2 FQNEAQ (reference sequence). CDR3 nucleotides: TGTGCCAGCAGCTTACGAACAGGGGGCATGAACACTGAAGCTTTCTTT. Amino acids: CASSLRTGGMNTEAFF.

Written as DNA, the CDR3 is TGTGCCAGCAGCTTACGGCAGGGGCCAGGTGGCTACACCTTC. It yields the protein CASSLRQGPGGYTF. The genes are TRBV11-2 and TRBJ1-2; a possible D gene is TRBD1 (6 bases). The V gene's germline CDR1 is SGHAT and CDR2 FQNNGV. Trimming cost V 2 bases and J 7 bases, with 14 bases left between them. The CDR3 is 14 amino acids.

The chain uses TRBV4-3 and TRBJ2-3; 14 nucleotides line up with TRBD2. The J segment lost 0 bases and the V segment lost 0 bases, leaving 8 bases of the junction unmatched. The CDR3 extends over 20 amino acids. Germline CDR1 LGHNA, CDR2 YSLEER. CDR3 sequence (DNA): TGCGCCAGCAGCCAAGATCTGGGGACTAGCGGGGGCCTTAGCACAGATACGCAGTATTTT. It yields the protein CASSQDLGTSGGLSTDTQYF.

V gene TRBV6-6 combines with J gene TRBJ2-5; possibly TRBD1 for D (5 bases). V lost 2 bases, J lost 3 bases, and 7 bases lay in between. From germline, CDR1 is MNHNY and CDR2 SVGAGI (reference sequence). CDR3 length equals 13 residues. The CDR3 DNA reads TGTGCCAGCAGTTACGACAGAAAAGAGACCCAGTACTTC. It encodes CASSYDRKETQYF.

The chain employs TRBV5-1 and TRBJ1-4; D is unclear. The germline CDR1 and CDR2 sequences are SGHRS and YFSETQ. Trimming shortened V by 0 bases and J by 8 bases, and 8 bases separated the two germline ends. This CDR3 contains 13 residues. In DNA, the CDR3 is TGCGCCAGCAGCTTGGGGGCGGGGGAAAAACTGTTTTTT. It is translated as CASSLGAGEKLFF.

The sample holds many counts of this clone. The V gene is TRBV7-8, the J gene TRBJ1-5, with 11 bases lining up with TRBD1. Germline V gene lookup returns CDR1 SGHVS and CDR2 FQNEAQ. Trimming took 1 base from V and 1 from J; bases not matched to a gene: 3. The CDR3 totals 17 residues. CDR3 amino acids: CASSLGTGGVSNQPQHF. The CDR3 DNA follows: TGTGCCAGCAGCTTAGGGACAGGGGGCGTCAGCAATCAGCCCCAGCATTTT.

This sequence joins TRBV11-2 and TRBJ1-1, with D perhaps matching TRBD1 (5 bases). From germline, CDR1 is SGHAT and CDR2 FQNNGV. The CDR3 loop spans 13 amino acids. V gave up 2 bases and J gave up 4 bases, with 8 bases separating them. In DNA, the CDR3 is TGTGCCAGCAGCTTACAGGGAGGCACTGAAGCTTTCTTT. Its translation: CASSLQGGTEAFF. The full variable domain, its missing parts supplied by reference TRBV11-2 and TRBJ1-1, is EAGVAQSPRYKIIEKRQSVAFWCNPISGHATLYWYQQILGQGPKLLIQFQNNGVVDDSQLPKDRFSAERLKGVDSTLKIQPAKLEDSAVYLCASSLQGGTEAFFGQGTRLTVV.

The chain uses TRBV30 and TRBJ1-5; 7 bases map to TRBD1. The trim removed 1 base at V and 3 bases at J, leaving 3 bases unmatched. The CDR3 is made up of 14 amino acids. CDR1 and CDR2 (germline): GTSNPN, SVGIG (reference sequence). The CDR3 region has the DNA TGTGCCTGGAGTGCTGGGACAGTCAATCAGCCCCAGCATTTT. It specifies CAWSAGTVNQPQHF.